This record covers a single TCR beta chain. Following a re-call of the 5' RACE reads, TCRdb has one entry per CDR3 protein and lacks DNA. This table holds fewer than 400,000 distinct CDR3 sequences. These data originate in a study of monozygotic twins with inflammatory bowel disease. The sample taken for sequencing was blood. The sequence derives from a human donor with ulcerative colitis or Crohn's disease, or a healthy co-twin of an affected twin (not recorded which).

The CDR3 reads CASSLTGGSYNSPLHF. The chain is built from TRBV7-3 and TRBJ1-6. CDR3 length: 16 amino acids. Germline V gene data show CDR1 as SGHTA and CDR2 as FQGTGA. Combining the CDR3 with reference TRBV7-3 and TRBJ1-6 gives the whole variable domain GAGVSQTPSNKVTEKGKYVELRCDPISGHTALYWYRQSLGQGPEFLIYFQGTGAADDSGLPNDRFFAVRPEGSVSTLKIQRTERGDSAVYLCASSLTGGSYNSPLHFGNGTRLTVT.